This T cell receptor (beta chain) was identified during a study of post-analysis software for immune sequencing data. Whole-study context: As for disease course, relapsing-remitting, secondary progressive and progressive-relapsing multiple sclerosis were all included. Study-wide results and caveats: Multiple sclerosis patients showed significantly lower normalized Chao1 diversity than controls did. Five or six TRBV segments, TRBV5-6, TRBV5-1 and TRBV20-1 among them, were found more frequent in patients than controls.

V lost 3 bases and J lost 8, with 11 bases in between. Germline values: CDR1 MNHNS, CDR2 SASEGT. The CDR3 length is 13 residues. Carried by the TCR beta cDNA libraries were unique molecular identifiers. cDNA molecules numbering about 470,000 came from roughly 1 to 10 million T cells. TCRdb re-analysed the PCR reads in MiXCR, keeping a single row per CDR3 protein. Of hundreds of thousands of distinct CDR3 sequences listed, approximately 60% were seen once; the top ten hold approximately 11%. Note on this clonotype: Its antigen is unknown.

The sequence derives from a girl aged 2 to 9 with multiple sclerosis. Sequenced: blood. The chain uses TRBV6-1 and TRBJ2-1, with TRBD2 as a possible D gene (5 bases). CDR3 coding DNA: TGTGCCAGCAGTGATCCGAGGGCTGATGAGCAGTTCTTC. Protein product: CASSDPRADEQFF.